This TCR beta chain originates from a study of blood T cell repertoires in COVID-19. Overall study context: Some COVID-19 samples were acute and others convalescent; all came from the United States, Italy and Spain. PBMCs, B-cell-depleted T cells, or T cells were the source of the cDNA or gDNA that made up the material.

Original handling: By means of reference gene primer amplification, nucleated cell counts were estimated. This table comes from immunoSEQ multiplex PCR, and its TCRdb copy is limited to in-frame clones, with some not included. The DNA was the basis for D and trimming; V, J and clone size are from that table. The sample holds roughly 100,000 clones, under 90% seen once. The J segment lost 0 bases and the V segment lost 5 bases, leaving 6 bases of the junction unmatched. From germline, CDR1 is SGHAT and CDR2 FQDESV (reference sequence). The CDR3 runs to 16 residues. The genes are TRBV11-1 and TRBJ1-1; 10 bases match TRBD1. Sequenced material: peripheral blood. The clonotype comes from an older woman with acute or convalescent COVID-19. CDR3 region: CASSQGTGDMNTEAFF. CDR3 nucleotides: TGTGCCAGCAGCCAGGGGACAGGGGATATGAACACTGAAGCTTTCTTT.